Here is one T cell receptor (beta chain) with its context. Losses at the gene ends were 1 base for V and 4 bases for J; bases not matched to a gene: 7. Germline loops: CDR1 LNHNV, CDR2 YYDKDF (reference sequence). This CDR3 has 16 amino acids. Unique molecular identifiers tagged the TCRbeta library. One entry per CDR3 protein, called by TCRdb with MiXCR from the PCR reads. This sample yields some 590,000 distinct CDR3 sequences, of which approximately 10% are seen a single time; less than 5% belongs to the top ten. This record comes from a study of T-cell reconstitution after alpha-beta-depleted transplantation in children.

The input for sequencing was PBMCs from the stem cell graft donor, taken from the stem cell graft. The receptor's source is a human donor who donated a stem cell graft to a child with acute myeloid leukemia. The chain links TRBV15 to TRBJ1-5; 7 bases are a match to TRBD1. This CDR3 reads CATSRVGGGPNQPQHF. CDR3 DNA sequence: TGTGCCACCAGCAGAGTTGGAGGGGGCCCGAATCAGCCCCAGCATTTT. The complete variable domain, with remaining parts taken from reference TRBV15 and TRBJ1-5, reads DAMVIQNPRYQVTQFGKPVTLSCSQTLNHNVMYWYQQKSSQAPKLLFHYYDKDFNNEADTPDNFQSRRPNTSFCFLDIRSPGLGDTAMYLCATSRVGGGPNQPQHFGDGTRLSIL.